Shown below are 20 T cell receptor beta chains from a single sample sequenced in a study of T-cell reconstitution after alpha-beta-depleted transplantation in children. Unique molecular identifiers were incorporated into the prepared TCRbeta library. TCRdb used MiXCR to reprocess the PCR reads, holding one entry per CDR3 protein. The data hold 60,000 to 70,000 distinct CDR3 sequences, with 4.9% observed a single time. The source material was PBMCs, mostly from graft donor cells, sampled 180 days after TCRalphabeta/CD19-depleted stem cell transplant. These receptors all come from a boy younger than two who had a stem cell transplant for acute myeloid leukemia, so the T cells may come from the graft donor.

This clonotype was seen ten or more times. The rearrangement joins TRBV12-3 or TRBV12-4 to TRBJ1-2; D is possibly TRBD1 (6 bases). The CDR3 has 14 residues. Trimming removed 6 bases from V and 4 bases from J, with 15 bases in between. CDR3 in DNA: TGTGCCAGCAGCACCACTGGGGACATCTATGGCTACACCTTC. As protein: CASSTTGDIYGYTF.

This clonotype was detected ten times or more. The V call is TRBV9, the J call TRBJ2-3, with a weak D call TRBD2 (6 bases). The germline V and J ends were trimmed by 3 bases and 5 bases, with 19 bases remaining between them. CDR1 is SGDLS, CDR2 YYNGEE, per germline. The CDR3 sequence is 16 residues long. This CDR3 is CASSGREGVFGDTQYF. As DNA, the CDR3 is TGTGCCAGCAGCGGGAGGGAAGGGGTGTTCGGAGATACGCAGTATTTT.

This clonotype was found many times. The chain employs TRBV24-1 and TRBJ1-1; D call uncertain. Between the trimmed V and J ends, which lost 9 bases and 4 bases, there was a span of 14 bases. Germline V gives CDR1 KGHDR, CDR2 SFDVKD. The CDR3 has 13 residues. The CDR3 sequence: CATCGVEGTEAFF. The CDR3, as DNA: TGTGCCACCTGTGGCGTCGAGGGCACTGAAGCTTTCTTT.

With regard to this clonotype: A much bigger clone sits one base away, suggesting this may be a read error. V and J are TRBV4-2 and TRBJ2-1; a weak D match, TRBD2 (6 bases). The germline gives CDR1 LGHNA, CDR2 YNFKEQ. The CDR3 totals 15 residues. The CDR3, as DNA: TGTGCCAGCAGCCAGGTTGGGACTCGCTACAATGAGCAGTTGTTC. As protein: CASSQVGTRYNEQLF.

This clonotype was seen many times. The chain combines TRBV11-2 with TRBJ2-3; maybe TRBD2 (7 bases). The CDR3 runs 15 residues. V lost 1 base, J lost 4 bases, and 12 bases lay in between. Germline V gene sequence: CDR1 SGHAT, CDR2 FQNNGV. CDR3 DNA sequence: TGTGCCAGCAGCTTAGGCGGCGGGGGCCCAGATACGCAGTATTTT. Translating gives CASSLGGGGPDTQYF. The full variable domain, its missing parts supplied by reference TRBV11-2 and TRBJ2-3, is EAGVAQSPRYKIIEKRQSVAFWCNPISGHATLYWYQQILGQGPKLLIQFQNNGVVDDSQLPKDRFSAERLKGVDSTLKIQPAKLEDSAVYLCASSLGGGGPDTQYFGPGTRLTVL.

This clonotype was seen ten or more times. The rearrangement joins TRBV12-3 or TRBV12-4 to TRBJ2-7, with TRBD1 matching 10 bases. The CDR3 covers 15 residues. The junction had 6 bases not matched to a gene; V was cut back by 4 bases and J by 3 bases. The CDR3 sequence: CASSSTGTGVYEQYF. In DNA form, the CDR3 reads TGTGCCAGCAGTTCAACCGGGACAGGGGTCTACGAGCAGTACTTC.

In this sample, this clonotype turned up many times. The chain's CDR3 is CSAKDTTGVRETQYF. CDR3 sequence (DNA): TGCAGTGCTAAGGATACTACAGGGGTTCGAGAGACCCAGTACTTC. This sequence joins TRBV20-1 and TRBJ2-5, with 7 bases fitting TRBD1. V trimming: 4 bases; J trimming: 4 bases; junction bases outside the gene matches: 12. Germline V gene sequence: CDR1 DFQATT, CDR2 SNEGSKA (reference sequence). The CDR3 is 15 residues long.

The sample holds many counts of this clonotype. This rearrangement joins TRBV30 to TRBJ1-6; D is undetermined. Trimming stripped 1 base from V and 7 bases from J, with 5 bases between. Germline V gene lookup returns CDR1 GTSNPN and CDR2 SVGIG (reference sequence). The length of the CDR3 is 12 residues. This CDR3 is CAWSGSNSPLHF. The CDR3 DNA reads TGTGCCTGGAGTGGGTCGAATTCACCCCTCCACTTT.

This clonotype was seen a few times. This chain links TRBV19 with TRBJ2-1; D call uncertain. The CDR3 has 14 residues. CDR1 LNHDA and CDR2 SQIVND come from the germline V gene (reference sequence). Trimming removed 1 base from V and 4 bases from J, with 8 bases in between. The CDR3 reads CASSIVRSYNEQFF. The CDR3, as DNA: TGTGCCAGTAGTATAGTCAGGTCATACAATGAGCAGTTCTTC.

This clonotype was found a few times. The rearrangement joins TRBV30 to TRBJ2-1, with D possibly called TRBD1 or TRBD2 (5 bases each). The germline V and J ends were trimmed by 0 bases and 0 bases, with 24 bases remaining between them. Germline V CDR1 and CDR2: GTSNPN, SVGIG (reference sequence). This CDR3 is built from 20 residues. CDR3 DNA: TGTGCCTGGAGTGTAAAAAGGGGAGCGGAGACAGCTACCTCCTACAATGAGCAGTTCTTC. Translation: CAWSVKRGAETATSYNEQFF.

V gene TRBV2 combines with J gene TRBJ2-1, with 9 bases aligning to TRBD1. With V trimmed by 6 bases and J by 0 bases, 9 bases remained unmatched. The CDR3 is 17 residues long. The germline V gene encodes CDR1 SNHLY and CDR2 FYNNEI. CDR3 loop: CASRVQGAPSSYNEQFF. CDR3 bases: TGTGCCAGCAGAGTACAGGGGGCCCCTAGCTCCTACAATGAGCAGTTCTTC.

Ten or more counts support this clonotype. The rearrangement links TRBV20-1 to TRBJ2-3; 10 bases line up with TRBD2. The ends lost 4 bases at V and 6 bases at J; junction bases unmatched: 1. Looked up from germline, CDR1 is DFQATT and CDR2 is SNEGSKA (reference sequence). This CDR3 spans 12 amino acids. The CDR3 bases are TGCAGTGCTACGGGACTAGCGGATACGCAGTATTTT. It yields the protein CSATGLADTQYF.

The table lists this clonotype with many counts. The V and J genes are TRBV7-2 and TRBJ1-3; no definite D call. V shed 2 bases and J shed 0 bases, with 14 bases lying between them. Germline V CDR1 and CDR2: SGHTA, FQGNSA. This CDR3 has 17 residues. CDR3 protein: CASSLRRREASGNTIYF. CDR3 bases: TGTGCCAGCAGCTTAAGAAGGCGGGAGGCCTCTGGAAACACCATATATTTT.

This clonotype was counted ten times or more. This rearrangement joins TRBV28 to TRBJ2-2; tentative D call: TRBD2 (6 bases). V lost 3 bases, J lost 1 base, and 15 bases lay in between. The V gene's germline CDR1 is MDHEN and CDR2 SYDVKM. The CDR3 extends over 17 amino acids. CDR3 residues: CASSFTQGGRNTGELFF. CDR3 nucleotide sequence: TGTGCCAGCAGTTTTACTCAGGGAGGTCGGAACACCGGGGAGCTGTTTTTT.

In this sample, this clonotype turned up many times. The J gene is TRBJ2-1, the V gene TRBV5-1, with 10 bases matching TRBD1. After removal of 2 bases from V and 7 bases from J, the junction contained 6 bases not matched to a gene. Germline V lookup: CDR1 SGHRS, CDR2 YFSETQ. The CDR3 spans 15 residues. CDR3 residues: CASSFGDRGSNEQFF. CDR3 DNA sequence: TGCGCCAGCAGCTTTGGGGACAGGGGATCTAATGAGCAGTTCTTC.

In its sample, this clonotype was seen many times. CDR3 sequence (DNA): TGCAGTGCTAGAGATCCGGAGGGGGGGTCCTACGAGCAGTACTTC. It encodes CSARDPEGGSYEQYF. The chain uses TRBV20-1 and TRBJ2-7; tentative D call: TRBD2 (7 bases). V lost 0 bases, J lost 1 base, and 13 bases lay in between. CDR3 length: 15 amino acids. Per the germline V gene, CDR1 is DFQATT and CDR2 is SNEGSKA (reference sequence).

There are many counts of this clonotype. The rearrangement uses TRBV7-2 and TRBJ2-5, with D possibly matching TRBD2 (6 bases). V was trimmed by 2 bases and J by 5 bases, leaving 15 bases between them. Per germline, CDR1 SGHTA and CDR2 FQGNSA. This CDR3 has 15 amino acids. The DNA for the CDR3 is TGTGCCAGCAGCTTAATGCCCACTAGCACGGAGACCCAGTACTTC. Protein: CASSLMPTSTETQYF.

This clonotype was seen at least ten times. The gene calls are TRBV6-2 or TRBV6-3 and TRBJ2-7, with 10 bases that match TRBD2. This CDR3 has 15 amino acids. Germline V gives CDR1 MNHEY, CDR2 SVGEGT. The V and J ends lost 4 bases and 4 bases, in that order; junction bases with no gene match: 7. CDR3 DNA: TGTGCCAGCAGTTCTCAGCGGGGGGGCCCTTACGAGCAGTACTTC. Its translation: CASSSQRGGPYEQYF.

This clonotype came up many times. The chain links TRBV10-3 to TRBJ2-7; D gene uncertain. CDR3 size: 14 residues. V was cut by 0 bases and J by 8 bases, with 14 bases left in between. Per germline, CDR1 ENHRY and CDR2 SYGVKD. The CDR3 loop reads CAISESAFSRQQYF. The CDR3 DNA reads as TGTGCCATCAGTGAGTCAGCTTTCTCCAGGCAGCAGTACTTC.

In this sample, this clonotype turned up many times. J is TRBJ2-1 and V is TRBV15; 10 positions agree with TRBD2. V was clipped by 6 bases and J by 4 bases; unmatched bases: 12. Germline V CDR1 and CDR2: LNHNV, YYDKDF (reference sequence). This CDR3 spans 17 amino acids. CDR3: CATSFTGTSVLYNEQFF. The CDR3 DNA follows: TGTGCCACCAGTTTCACCGGGACTAGCGTACTTTACAATGAGCAGTTCTTC.